The 19 T cell receptor beta chains listed next were all sequenced from one sample in a study of cytomegalovirus exposure and HLA in healthy donors. The PCR had 60 Vbeta and 13 Jbeta primers. Using immunoSEQ multiplex PCR, the repertoire was profiled, and TCRdb retains in-frame clones only, with some absent. The repertoire includes some 140,000 clones, roughly 79% of them detected once, and less than 3.5% sits in the top ten. The sequenced material came from PBMCs. Receptors were obtained from a man aged 18 to 29 in good health and CMV-seronegative.

This clone was seen once. The J gene is TRBJ1-6, the V gene TRBV6-6; no definite D call. Looked up from germline, CDR1 is MNHNY and CDR2 is SVGAGI (reference sequence). The germline V and J ends were trimmed by 7 bases and 10 bases, with 17 bases remaining between them. There are 14 residues in the CDR3. CDR3 DNA: TGTGCCAGCACCGCCCCCGGGTGGAAATCACCCCTCCACTTT. It codes for CASTAPGWKSPLHF.

The chain has TRBV9 and TRBJ1-1; possibly TRBD1 for D (6 bases). This CDR3 is built from 16 residues. The V end lost 0 bases, the J end lost 0 bases, and 12 bases lay between the germline ends. CDR1 and CDR2 (germline): SGDLS, YYNGEE. The CDR3 region is CASSVVKGVMNTEAFF. CDR3 bases: TGTGCCAGCAGCGTAGTAAAGGGGGTCATGAACACTGAAGCTTTCTTT.

The chain links TRBV6-5 to TRBJ2-2; 7 bases fit TRBD2. The CDR3 spans 14 residues. V shed 7 bases, J shed 4 bases, and the junction held 6 bases outside the gene matches. CDR1 and CDR2 (germline): MNHEY, SVGAGI. CDR3 coding DNA: TGTGCCAGCAACTTTTGGGGGGGCACCGGGGAGCTGTTTTTT. This encodes CASNFWGGTGELFF.

As DNA, the CDR3 is TGCGCCAGCAGCCCCACAGGGACCGGGGAGCTGTTTTTT. It translates to CASSPTGTGELFF. The J gene is TRBJ2-2, the V gene TRBV5-1; D perhaps matches TRBD1 (6 bases). CDR1 SGHRS and CDR2 YFSETQ come from the germline V gene. The CDR3 sequence is 13 residues long. The V gene lost 4 bases and the J gene lost 5 bases, with 9 bases spanning the gap. The whole variable domain, filled in from reference TRBV5-1 and TRBJ2-2, reads KAGVTQTPRYLIKTRGQQVTLSCSPISGHRSVSWYQQTPGQGLQFLFEYFSETQRNKGNFPGRFSGRQFSNSRSEMNVSTLELGDSALYLCASSPTGTGELFFGEGSRLTVL.

This chain links TRBV5-6 with TRBJ1-5; no firm D call. Germline CDR1 reads SGHDT; CDR2 reads YYEEEE. With 0 bases removed from V and 5 bases from J, the gap between germline ends came to 6 bases. The CDR3 loop spans 13 amino acids. The CDR3 sequence is CASSLGGYQPQHF. In DNA, the CDR3 is TGTGCCAGCAGCTTGGGAGGGTATCAGCCCCAGCATTTT.

V usage is TRBV6-5 and J usage is TRBJ1-6; D might be TRBD1 (6 bases). V was pared by 6 bases and J by 3 bases, with 12 bases between. Looked up from germline, CDR1 is MNHEY and CDR2 is SVGAGI. The CDR3 has 15 amino acids. CDR3 amino acids: CASRLDSNYNSPLHF. The CDR3 nucleotides read TGTGCCAGCAGGTTGGACAGTAACTATAATTCACCCCTCCACTTT.

This rearrangement joins TRBV6-5 to TRBJ1-4, with unresolved D. V was shortened by 0 bases and J by 8 bases, with 16 bases between the two germline ends. Germline V gene sequence: CDR1 MNHEY, CDR2 SVGAGI. This CDR3 has 16 residues. The CDR3 protein is CASSYSWWRVWEKLFF. DNA of the CDR3: TGTGCCAGCAGTTACTCGTGGTGGAGGGTATGGGAAAAACTGTTTTTT.

The chain joins TRBV7-8 to TRBJ2-6, with TRBD1 identical over 10 bases. The CDR3 runs 17 residues. Germline V CDR1 and CDR2: SGHVS, FQNEAQ. V shed 5 bases and J 13 bases; nucleotides not matched to a gene: 17. Here the CDR3 reads CASSPRVLGRDRGVLTF. Written as DNA, the CDR3 is TGTGCCAGCAGCCCTAGAGTATTAGGGCGGGACAGGGGAGTCCTGACTTTC.

This clone was picked up a small number of times. The V gene is TRBV9, the J gene TRBJ2-7, with TRBD1 identical over 7 bases. The CDR3 is 14 residues long. Germline CDR1 is SGDLS and CDR2 is YYNGEE. V gave up 4 bases and J gave up 3 bases; unmatched junction bases: 7. CDR3 protein: CASSPRQGNYEQYV. The CDR3 DNA is TGTGCCAGCAGCCCCCGACAGGGCAACTACGAGCAGTACGTC.

The V gene is TRBV9, the J gene TRBJ2-2; D is undetermined. There are 13 residues in the CDR3. With 4 bases removed from V and 5 bases from J, the gap between germline ends came to 9 bases. CDR1 and CDR2 (germline): SGDLS, YYNGEE. This CDR3 reads CASSPSRTGELFF. CDR3 coding DNA: TGTGCCAGCAGCCCTAGTAGAACCGGGGAGCTGTTTTTT.

The chain carries TRBV19 and TRBJ2-7; weak D call: TRBD2 (5 bases). Trimming removed 4 bases from V and 1 base from J, with 14 bases in between. This CDR3 spans 15 amino acids. From germline, CDR1 is LNHDA and CDR2 SQIVND (reference sequence). The CDR3 DNA follows: TGTGCCAGTAGTACCCGACTACCGGGATCCTACGAGCAGTACTTC. It codes for CASSTRLPGSYEQYF.

The gene calls are TRBV29-1 and TRBJ2-7; the D gene is possibly TRBD1 (6 bases). V was shortened by 2 bases and J by 0 bases, with 11 bases between the two germline ends. Germline lookup yields CDR1 SQVTM and CDR2 ANQGSEA. The CDR3 spans 14 residues. CDR3 in DNA: TGCAGCGTTGAACAGGGGCCGAGCTCCTACGAGCAGTACTTC. Translating gives CSVEQGPSSYEQYF.

The rearrangement links TRBV28 to TRBJ1-1, with D maybe TRBD1 (6 bases). CDR1 and CDR2 from the germline V gene are MDHEN and SYDVKM. The CDR3 consists of 15 residues. V gave up 5 bases and J gave up 1 base, with 14 bases separating them. The CDR3 loop reads CASSTPPGQNTEAFF. The CDR3 nucleotides read TGTGCCAGCAGTACCCCGCCGGGACAGAACACTGAAGCTTTCTTT.

The chain is built from TRBV7-8 and TRBJ1-5, with D uncertain. Germline CDR1 is SGHVS and CDR2 is FQNEAQ. V gave up 1 base and J gave up 0 bases, with 16 bases separating them. The CDR3 runs 18 residues. The CDR3 sequence is CASSLGTGELYSNQPQHF. The CDR3 nucleotides are TGTGCCAGCAGCTTAGGGACTGGGGAACTCTATAGCAATCAGCCCCAGCATTTT.

The V call is TRBV2, the J call TRBJ2-3; weak D call: TRBD1 (6 bases). Trimming stripped 5 bases from V and 3 bases from J, with 12 bases between. The germline gives CDR1 SNHLY, CDR2 FYNNEI. This CDR3 contains 14 residues. This chain's CDR3 is CASSLNRATDTQYF. CDR3 coding DNA: TGTGCCAGCAGTCTTAACAGGGCGACAGATACGCAGTATTTT.

The DNA of the CDR3 is TGTGCCAGCAGCTTCGCAATACAGGGCTCTAATGAAAAACTGTTTTTT. As protein: CASSFAIQGSNEKLFF. The chain recombines TRBV5-6 with TRBJ1-4; perhaps TRBD1 as D (6 bases). Germline V gives CDR1 SGHDT, CDR2 YYEEEE. The CDR3 sequence is 16 residues long. V was trimmed by 2 bases and J by 3 bases, leaving 14 bases between them.

The V and J genes are TRBV6-5 and TRBJ2-1; TRBD2 aligns across 8 bases. J lost 4 bases, V lost 7 bases, and 9 bases had no gene match. Germline values: CDR1 MNHEY, CDR2 SVGAGI. CDR3 length: 15 amino acids. The CDR3 DNA is TGTGCCAGCACCGCGGGGGGATCTAAATACAATGAGCAGTTCTTC. The encoded protein is CASTAGGSKYNEQFF.

In this sample, this clone turned up a few times. CDR3 coding DNA: TGTGCCAGCAGCGTAGTCAGGGACACCGGGGAGCTGTTTTTT. Residues: CASSVVRDTGELFF. J is TRBJ2-2 and V is TRBV9; maybe TRBD1 (5 bases). This CDR3 has 14 amino acids. The V gene's germline CDR1 is SGDLS and CDR2 YYNGEE. V was trimmed by 0 bases and J by 3 bases, leaving 6 bases between them.

The chain employs TRBV7-8 and TRBJ2-5; 8 nucleotides line up with TRBD2. The CDR3 runs to 15 residues. The V gene's germline CDR1 is SGHVS and CDR2 FQNEAQ. The trim removed 2 bases at V and 1 base at J, leaving 3 bases unmatched. CDR3: CASSLRRGAQETQYF. The CDR3 coding sequence is TGTGCCAGCAGCTTACGGCGGGGGGCCCAAGAGACCCAGTACTTC.